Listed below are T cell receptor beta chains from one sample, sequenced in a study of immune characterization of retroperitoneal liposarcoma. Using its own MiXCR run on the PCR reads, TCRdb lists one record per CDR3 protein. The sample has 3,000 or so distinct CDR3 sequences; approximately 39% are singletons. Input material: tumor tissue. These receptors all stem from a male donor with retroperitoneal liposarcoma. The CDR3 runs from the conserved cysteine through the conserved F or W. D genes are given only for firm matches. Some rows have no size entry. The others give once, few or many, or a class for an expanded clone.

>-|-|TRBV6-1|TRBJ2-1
CASSQRGSSYNEQFF
TGTGCCAGCAGTCAAAGAGGGAGCTCCTACAATGAGCAGTTCTTC
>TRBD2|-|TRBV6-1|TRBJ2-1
CASSALAGVDNEQFF
TGTGCCAGCAGTGCTCTAGCGGGGGTCGACAATGAGCAGTTCTTC
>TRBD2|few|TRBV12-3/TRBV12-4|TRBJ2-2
CASSMLAANTGELFF
TGTGCCAGCAGTATGCTAGCGGCGAACACCGGGGAGCTGTTTTTT
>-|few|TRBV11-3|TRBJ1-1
CASSLEERTGEAFF
TGTGCCAGCAGCTTAGAGGAAAGGACGGGTGAAGCTTTCTTT
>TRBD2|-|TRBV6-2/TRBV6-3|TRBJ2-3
CASSGGGIDTQYF
TGTGCCAGCAGTGGCGGGGGGATAGATACGCAGTATTTT
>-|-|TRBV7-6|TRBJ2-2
CASSSGGELFF
TGTGCCAGCAGTTCAGGCGGGGAGCTGTTTTTT
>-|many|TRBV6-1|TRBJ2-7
CASSELSYEQYF
TGTGCCAGCAGTGAATTAAGCTACGAGCAGTACTTC
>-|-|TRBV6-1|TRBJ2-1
CASTRVGAGAEETQFF
TGTGCCAGCACTCGAGTGGGGGCGGGAGCGGAGGAGACCCAGTTCTTC
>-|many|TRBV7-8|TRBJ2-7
CASSLATPEKGEQYF
TGTGCCAGCAGCTTAGCTACCCCCGAGAAGGGCGAGCAGTACTTC
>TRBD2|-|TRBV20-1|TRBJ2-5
CSARSGSKGETQYF
TGCAGTGCTAGGAGCGGGAGTAAGGGGGAGACCCAGTACTTC
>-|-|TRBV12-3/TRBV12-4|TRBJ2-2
CASSLPGWGELFF
TGTGCCAGCAGTTTGCCGGGATGGGGGGAGCTGTTTTTT
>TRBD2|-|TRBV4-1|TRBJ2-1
CASSQGLADNEQFF
TGCGCCAGCAGCCAAGGGCTAGCGGACAATGAGCAGTTCTTC
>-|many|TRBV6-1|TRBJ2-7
CASSQDTDSSSYEQYF
TGTGCCAGCAGTCAGGATACGGACTCCTCCTCCTACGAGCAGTACTTC
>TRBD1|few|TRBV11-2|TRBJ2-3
CASSSHTGGSTDTQYF
TGTGCCAGCAGCTCACATACAGGGGGGAGCACAGATACGCAGTATTTT
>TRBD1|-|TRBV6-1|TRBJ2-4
CASSWDRKNIQYF
TGTGCCAGCAGTTGGGACAGAAAAAACATTCAGTACTTC
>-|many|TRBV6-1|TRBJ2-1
CASSEAGSRDLGDEQFF
TGTGCCAGCAGTGAAGCCGGTAGCAGAGACCTGGGCGATGAGCAGTTCTTC
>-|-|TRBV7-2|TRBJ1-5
CASSFSQDSNQPQHF
TGTGCCAGCAGCTTCAGCCAGGATAGCAATCAGCCCCAGCATTTT
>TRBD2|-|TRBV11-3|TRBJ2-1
CASSRRTSGTYNEQFF
TGTGCCAGCAGCCGACGGACTAGCGGCACTTACAATGAGCAGTTCTTC
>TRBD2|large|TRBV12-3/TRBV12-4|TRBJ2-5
CASSPGTSGYNEQYF
TGTGCCAGCAGCCCCGGGACTAGCGGATACAATGAGCAGTACTTC
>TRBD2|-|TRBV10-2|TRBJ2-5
CASSEGLAGMTQYF
TGCGCCAGCAGTGAGGGGCTAGCGGGCATGACCCAGTACTTC
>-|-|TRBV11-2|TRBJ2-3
CASSLGVGQGTQYF
TGTGCCAGCAGCTTGGGGGTGGGGCAGGGTACGCAGTATTTT
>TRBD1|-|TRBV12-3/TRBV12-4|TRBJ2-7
CASSPGQGSNEQYF
TGTGCCAGCTCCCCGGGACAGGGTAGCAACGAGCAGTACTTC
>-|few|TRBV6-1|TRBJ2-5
CASSEQRKGEQYF
TGTGCCAGCAGTGAACAAAGGAAGGGGGAGCAGTACTTC
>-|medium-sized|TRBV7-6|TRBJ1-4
CASSFQRDQKLFF
TGTGCCAGCAGCTTTCAGAGGGATCAAAAACTGTTTTTT
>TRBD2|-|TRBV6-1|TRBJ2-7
CASSDGLAGRSYEQYF
TGTGCCAGCAGTGACGGACTAGCGGGACGCTCCTACGAGCAGTACTTC
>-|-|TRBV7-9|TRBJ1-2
CASSSSGHTF
TGTGCCAGCAGCTCTAGTGGGCACACCTTC
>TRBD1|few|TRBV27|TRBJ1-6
CASSDRVSSYNSPLHF
TGTGCCAGCAGCGACAGGGTGAGCTCCTATAATTCACCCCTCCACTTT
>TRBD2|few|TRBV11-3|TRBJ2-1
CASSLETRWVREERALENNEQFF
TGTGCCAGCAGCTTAGAAACTCGATGGGTGCGGGAGGAACGGGCGTTAGAAAACAATGAGCAGTTCTTC
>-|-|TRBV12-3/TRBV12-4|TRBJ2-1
CASSRGTMYQETQFF
TGTGCCAGCAGTCGCGGGACAATGTACCAAGAGACCCAGTTCTTC
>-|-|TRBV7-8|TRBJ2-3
CASSSLDTQYF
TGTGCCAGCAGCTCACTAGATACGCAGTATTTT
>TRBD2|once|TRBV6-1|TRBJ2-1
CASSEFSGGVNEQFF
TGTGCCAGCAGTGAATTCAGCGGGGGAGTTAATGAGCAGTTCTTC
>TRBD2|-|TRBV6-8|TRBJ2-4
CASSPTSGATYNEQYF
TGTGCCAGCAGTCCGACTAGCGGGGCAACCTACAATGAGCAGTACTTC
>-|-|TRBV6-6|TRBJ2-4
CASSYSFIQYF
TGTGCCAGCAGTTACTCGTTTATTCAGTACTTC
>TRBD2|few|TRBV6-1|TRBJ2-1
CASSGLAGLNEQFF
TGTGCCAGCAGCGGACTAGCGGGGCTCAATGAGCAGTTCTTC
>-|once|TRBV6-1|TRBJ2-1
CASSEALGGIEQFF
TGTGCCAGCAGTGAAGCGCTAGGGGGGATTGAGCAGTTCTTC
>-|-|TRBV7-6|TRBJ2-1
CASSSDRVYEQFF
TGTGCCAGCAGCTCTGACCGAGTCTACGAGCAGTTCTTC